This T cell receptor beta chain was captured in a study of CD8+CD57+ T cells in acquired aplastic anemia. In the study overall: Sorted CD4+ and CD8+ cells yielded DNA averaging around 3.2 ug. Study-wide points: It was found that approximately 29 CD8+ CDR3 sequences were shared between patients and controls.

Comment on this clonotype: What it recognizes is unknown.

Trimming removed 3 bases at V and 7 bases at J, with 10 bases between. There are 12 residues in the CDR3. Germline V gene data show CDR1 as SNHLY and CDR2 as FYNNEI. Genomic DNA acted as the template from which TCR beta VDJ combination and CDR3 sequence profiling were carried out. TCRdb passed the reads through MiXCR, listing each CDR3 protein once. The table includes roughly 150,000 distinct CDR3 sequences, approximately 51% detected once. Sequencing was done on patients that had shown CD8+CD57+ cell expansion by flow cytometry. The patients all had a severe acquired aplastic anemia diagnosis. At the time of blood sampling, patients had not yet received any therapy.

The receptor was derived from a human donor with aplastic anemia. This chain uses TRBV2 with TRBJ2-7; maybe TRBD2 (5 bases). Sequencing was performed on sorted CD4+, CD8+, or CD8+CD57+ T cells (not recorded which) from PBMCs. The DNA for the CDR3 is TGTGCCAGCAGTGATGGACCGGGGGAGCAGTACGTC. Its translation is CASSDGPGEQYV.